A selection of T cell receptor beta chains follows, all from one sample in a study of shared clonotypes between healthy human individuals. The protocol was immunoSEQ multiplex PCR, while the TCRdb copy is restricted to in-frame clones and leaves out a portion. The sample holds hundreds of thousands of clones, roughly 95% seen once. The sequenced material came from naive CD8+ T cells sorted from blood. Receptors were obtained from a woman in her twenties or thirties in good health. Each CDR3 is given with its conserved first and last residue. Each record gives: V gene, D gene, J gene, clone size, CDR3 protein, CDR3 DNA. A D gene is named only where the DNA matches it firmly. Expanded clones get a size class; other rows say once, few or many, or leave the size out.

>TRBV25-1|-|TRBJ2-2|-
CASRGRRGSEDYTGELFF
TGTGCCAGCAGAGGGAGGCGAGGGAGCGAAGATTACACCGGGGAGCTGTTTTTT
>TRBV5-4|TRBD2|TRBJ2-7|-
CASSLAGGPYEQYF
TGTGCCAGCAGCTTGGCGGGAGGGCCCTACGAGCAGTACTTC
>TRBV5-8|TRBD1|TRBJ1-5|-
CASSAVTGGNQPQHF
TGTGCCAGCAGCGCCGTTACAGGGGGCAATCAGCCCCAGCATTTT
>TRBV27|TRBD2|TRBJ2-1|-
CASSFSGRTYNEQFF
TGTGCCAGCAGTTTTAGCGGGAGGACCTACAATGAGCAGTTCTTC
>TRBV7-6|-|TRBJ1-5|-
CASSSYSNQPQHF
TGTGCCAGCAGCTCGTATAGCAATCAGCCCCAGCATTTT
>TRBV5-4|TRBD2|TRBJ2-7|-
CASHSPGLAYEQYF
TGTGCCAGTCACTCACCGGGACTAGCATACGAGCAGTACTTC
>TRBV27|-|TRBJ1-5|-
CASSLAGTNQPQHF
TGTGCCAGCAGTTTGGCCGGGACAAATCAGCCCCAGCATTTT
>TRBV27|TRBD2|TRBJ2-7|-
CASRLTAGNFYEQYF
TGTGCCAGCAGACTAACAGCGGGAAATTTCTACGAGCAGTACTTC
>TRBV29-1|TRBD2|TRBJ2-7|-
CSVESSGTYEQYF
TGCAGCGTAGAGTCTAGCGGAACCTACGAGCAGTACTTC
>TRBV2|-|TRBJ1-2|-
CASSDTGANYGYTF
TGTGCCAGCAGTGATACCGGAGCTAACTATGGCTACACCTTC
>TRBV5-4|TRBD2|TRBJ2-1|-
CASTRAGATYNEQFF
TGTGCCAGCACCCGTGCGGGAGCGACCTACAATGAGCAGTTCTTC
>TRBV6-1|-|TRBJ1-5|-
CASSEGLGGNQPQHF
TGTGCCAGCAGTGAAGGACTCGGGGGCAATCAGCCCCAGCATTTT
>TRBV28|TRBD2|TRBJ2-7|once
CASSLDPRGLAGYEQYF
TGTGCCAGCAGTTTAGACCCCCGGGGACTAGCGGGGTACGAGCAGTACTTC
>TRBV28|-|TRBJ1-2|-
CASNIRYKGYTF
TGTGCCAGCAATATAAGGTATAAGGGCTACACCTTC
>TRBV4-2|TRBD2|TRBJ2-1|-
CASSQPSGSSYNEQFF
TGTGCCAGCAGCCAACCTAGCGGAAGCTCCTACAATGAGCAGTTCTTC
>TRBV27|-|TRBJ2-7|once
CASSPLGPFYEQYF
TGTGCCAGCAGTCCCCTTGGGCCCTTCTACGAGCAGTACTTC
>TRBV29-1|-|TRBJ2-1|-
CSVQIADPYNEQFF
TGCAGCGTCCAAATAGCGGACCCCTACAATGAGCAGTTCTTC
>TRBV16|-|TRBJ1-2|-
CASSPRSMGLENGYTF
TGTGCCAGCAGCCCCCGTAGCATGGGGCTGGAGAATGGCTACACCTTC
>TRBV2|TRBD1|TRBJ1-2|once
CASSPDPGQAIECTF
TGTGCCAGCAGTCCCGACCCGGGACAGGCTATCGAATGCACCTTC
>TRBV5-4|-|TRBJ2-3|-
CASSLGGTQYF
TGTGCCAGCAGCTTGGGAGGTACGCAGTATTTT
>TRBV10-3|-|TRBJ2-7|-
CAISESIAAEGTYEQYF
TGTGCCATCAGTGAGTCGATAGCAGCGGAAGGCACCTACGAGCAGTACTTC
>TRBV9|-|TRBJ2-7|-
CASSPRQGTLYF
TGTGCCAGCAGCCCCAGGCAGGGAACCCTATACTTC
>TRBV2|TRBD2|TRBJ2-2|-
CASRGLAGGPDTGELFF
TGTGCCAGCAGGGGACTAGCGGGAGGGCCGGACACCGGGGAGCTGTTTTTT
>TRBV11-2|-|TRBJ1-1|few
CASSGPSEAFF
TGTGCCAGCAGCGGACCGTCTGAAGCTTTCTTT
>TRBV11-2|TRBD1|TRBJ1-5|-
CASSLGQGNQPQHF
TGTGCCAGCAGCTTGGGACAGGGGAATCAGCCCCAGCATTTT
>TRBV5-6|-|TRBJ1-4|-
CASSSSYNEKLFF
TGTGCCAGCAGTTCGTCCTATAATGAAAAACTGTTTTTT
>TRBV5-1|TRBD2|TRBJ2-7|-
CASSLVGLASRDEQYF
TGCGCCAGCAGCTTGGTAGGACTAGCGTCGAGAGACGAGCAGTACTTC
>TRBV27|-|TRBJ2-4|-
CASSPGLAKNIQYF
TGTGCCAGCAGTCCCGGTTTAGCCAAAAACATTCAGTACTTC
>TRBV28|TRBD2|TRBJ2-7|once
CASSLSSGSNYEQYF
TGTGCCAGCAGTCTCTCTAGCGGGAGCAACTACGAGCAGTACTTC
>TRBV5-4|TRBD2|TRBJ2-7|-
CASSATSGAGYEQYF
TGTGCCAGCAGCGCCACTAGCGGGGCGGGGTACGAGCAGTACTTC
>TRBV4-2|-|TRBJ2-6|-
CASSQDGGTGANVLTF
TGTGCCAGCAGCCAAGATGGCGGAACTGGGGCCAACGTCCTGACTTTC
>TRBV21-1|-|TRBJ2-2|-
CASSKETTSGRPGELFF
TGTGCCAGCAGCAAAGAGACTACTAGCGGGAGGCCCGGGGAGCTGTTTTTT
>TRBV6-5|-|TRBJ2-5|-
CASSYGGPSGWKTQYF
TGTGCCAGCAGTTACGGGGGACCCTCTGGGTGGAAGACCCAGTACTTC
>TRBV7-9|TRBD1|TRBJ1-2|-
CASSQVSLRDRDILYGYTF
TGTGCCAGCAGCCAAGTATCCTTACGGGACAGGGATATTCTCTATGGCTACACCTTC
>TRBV11-2|-|TRBJ2-3|-
CASSQGTGDTQYF
TGTGCCAGCAGCCAAGGGACGGGAGATACGCAGTATTTT
>TRBV5-5|-|TRBJ1-1|-
CASSSSRWGNTEAFF
TGTGCCAGCAGCTCTTCTCGGTGGGGGAACACTGAAGCTTTCTTT
>TRBV7-6|-|TRBJ2-1|-
CASSLLGGRDEQFF
TGTGCCAGCAGCTTACTCGGGGGGCGGGATGAGCAGTTCTTC
>TRBV30|-|TRBJ2-1|-
CAWSVQGPNEQFF
TGTGCCTGGAGTGTCCAGGGGCCTAATGAGCAGTTCTTC
>TRBV18|-|TRBJ2-7|once
CASSPGSWIYEQYF
TGTGCCAGCTCACCAGGGTCGTGGATCTACGAGCAGTACTTC
>TRBV6-5|-|TRBJ2-5|once
CASSSVREGETQYF
TGTGCCAGCAGTTCGGTCAGGGAAGGGGAGACCCAGTACTTC
>TRBV18|-|TRBJ1-5|-
CASSRQSNQPQHF
TGTGCCAGCTCCCGACAATCTAATCAGCCCCAGCATTTT